Listed here are 23 T cell receptor beta chains from one sample, sequenced in a study of T cells after yellow fever vaccination. TCRdb re-derived calls from the 5' RACE reads in MiXCR, one entry per CDR3 protein. Seen here are approximately 240,000 distinct CDR3 sequences, more than 3.5% observed once, and the top ten hold 19%. The input for sequencing was PBMCs, taken 15 days after the yellow fever booster vaccination. The receptor source for this set is a man aged 18-30 years who received the YFV17D yellow fever vaccine.

This clonotype has just a few counts. The rearrangement joins TRBV20-1 to TRBJ1-5; no reliable D call. Germline CDR1 is DFQATT and CDR2 is SNEGSKA (reference sequence). Trimming took off 4 bases at V and 0 bases at J, with 13 bases between the two ends. This CDR3 is 15 amino acids long. CDR3 sequence reads: CSAKSVVYSNQPQHF. For the CDR3, the DNA is TGCAGTGCTAAAAGTGTGGTGTATAGCAATCAGCCCCAGCATTTT.

This clonotype was found many times. This chain connects TRBV12-3 or TRBV12-4 to TRBJ2-3; D is unresolved. Trimming pared 1 base from V and 2 bases from J, leaving 7 bases between. There are 14 residues in the CDR3. CDR3 coding DNA: TGTGCCAGCAGTTTAGGTCGAACCACAGATACGCAGTATTTT. Translation gives CASSLGRTTDTQYF.

The chain recombines TRBV7-6 with TRBJ2-1; weak D call: TRBD1 (6 bases). CDR1 is SGHVS, CDR2 FNYEAQ, per germline. This CDR3 contains 15 residues. V dropped 0 bases and J dropped 3 bases, with 9 bases sitting between them. The CDR3 coding sequence is TGTGCCAGCAGCTTAGCGGGGGCGGTCTACAATGAGCAGTTCTTC. Translating it yields CASSLAGAVYNEQFF.

This clonotype was recorded many times. The chain joins TRBV10-2 to TRBJ2-3; D gene unclear. Trimming took 6 bases from V and 7 from J, leaving 8 bases between them. The CDR3 sequence is 11 residues long. Germline values: CDR1 WSHSY, CDR2 SAAADI. The CDR3 DNA sequence: TGCGCCAGCAGGACTCCACATACGCAGTATTTT. Translation: CASRTPHTQYF.

This clonotype was observed many times. The chain employs TRBV4-3 and TRBJ2-1; D remains unclear. The V end was cut by 1 base, the J end by 6 bases, with 10 bases between. The V gene's germline CDR1 is LGHNA and CDR2 YSLEER. The CDR3 has 14 amino acids. This CDR3 reads CASSQGGVSNEQFF. In nucleotides, the CDR3 is TGCGCCAGCAGCCAAGGGGGTGTCTCCAATGAGCAGTTCTTC.

This clonotype appeared many times. The CDR3 DNA reads as TGCAGCGCGGGGGGGGGCGCAACTAATGAAAAACTGTTTTTT. Translated, it gives CSAGGGATNEKLFF. The J gene is TRBJ1-4, the V gene TRBV29-1; weak D call: TRBD1 (6 bases). CDR1 and CDR2 (germline): SQVTM, ANQGSEA. The CDR3 spans 14 residues. V lost 7 bases and J lost 0, with 12 bases in between.

This clonotype was counted ten times or more. The genes are TRBV20-1 and TRBJ2-1, with 11 bases lining up with TRBD2. Germline V gene data show CDR1 as DFQATT and CDR2 as SNEGSKA (reference sequence). The CDR3 is 15 amino acids. Unmatched junction bases numbered 4, after V lost 2 bases and J lost 4 bases. As DNA, the CDR3 is TGCAGTGCTAGAAGACTAGCGGGGACATACAATGAGCAGTTCTTC. Translated: CSARRLAGTYNEQFF.

This clonotype appeared a few times. The genes are TRBV4-3 and TRBJ1-4; D is possibly TRBD1 (6 bases). CDR3 length: 15 residues. The V and J ends lost 0 bases and 8 bases respectively, with 13 bases between them. The germline V gene encodes CDR1 LGHNA and CDR2 YSLEER. The CDR3, as DNA: TGCGCCAGCAGCCAAGAGGTCAGGGGTTACGAAAAACTGTTTTTT. It is translated as CASSQEVRGYEKLFF.

This clonotype was counted many times. V is TRBV7-9 and J is TRBJ1-2, with D uncertain. The CDR3 has 14 residues. Trimming removed 0 bases from V and 3 bases from J, with 8 bases in between. Germline-derived CDR1 and CDR2 are SEHNR and FQNEAQ (reference sequence). The CDR3 protein is CASSLADGHYGYTF. The CDR3 DNA sequence: TGTGCCAGCAGCTTAGCCGACGGTCACTATGGCTACACCTTC.

This clonotype came up many times. This chain joins TRBV10-3 and TRBJ2-2, with a possible D match to TRBD1 (5 bases). CDR1 and CDR2 from the germline V gene are ENHRY and SYGVKD. The V end was cut by 9 bases, the J end by 7 bases, with 9 bases between. The CDR3 has 11 residues. The CDR3 DNA reads TGTGCCATAAGGGGTAACGGGGAGCTGTTTTTT. Its translation: CAIRGNGELFF.

This clonotype has ten or more counts. J is TRBJ2-7 and V is TRBV7-2; 8 bases line up with TRBD2. Germline loops: CDR1 SGHTA, CDR2 FQGNSA. After removal of 4 bases from V and 12 bases from J, the junction contained 8 bases not matched to a gene. The CDR3 spans 12 residues. The CDR3 region is CASSSTGGAGYF. For the CDR3, the DNA is TGTGCCAGCAGCTCAACGGGAGGGGCGGGGTACTTC. The full variable domain, its missing parts supplied by reference TRBV7-2 and TRBJ2-7, is GAGVSQSPSNKVTEKGKDVELRCDPISGHTALYWYRQSLGQGLEFLIYFQGNSAPDKSGLPSDRFSAERTGGSVSTLTIQRTQQEDSAVYLCASSSTGGAGYFGPGTRLTVT.

This clonotype was observed at least ten times. V is TRBV5-1 and J is TRBJ2-7; D gene ambiguous. CDR1 and CDR2 (germline): SGHRS, YFSETQ. Trimming took 1 base from V and 4 from J, leaving 6 bases between them. The CDR3 is 12 amino acids. The DNA for the CDR3 is TGCGCCAGCAGCTTGTCCCGGTACGAGCAGTACGTC. Its protein product is CASSLSRYEQYV.

This clonotype was recorded many times. The J gene is TRBJ2-5, the V gene TRBV2, with 10 bases fitting TRBD2. Germline V gene sequence: CDR1 SNHLY, CDR2 FYNNEI. V dropped 1 base and J dropped 5; count of bases not matched to a gene: 7. This CDR3 contains 16 residues. The CDR3 loop reads CASSEDASGGYETQYF. The CDR3 DNA reads TGTGCCAGCAGTGAAGATGCTAGCGGGGGTTATGAGACCCAGTACTTC.

Remarks on this clonotype: This may arise from a read error, as a much more abundant clone is one base away. Without the conserved terminal phenylalanine or tryptophan, this CDR3 likely stems from a read error. The J gene is TRBJ2-7, the V gene TRBV7-7; 9 positions match TRBD1. With V trimmed by 5 bases and J by 4 bases, 3 bases remained unmatched. The germline CDR1 and CDR2 sequences are SSHAT and FNYEAQ (reference sequence). The CDR3 is 13 amino acids. The CDR3 region has the DNA TGTGCCAGCAGCCCGGACAGGGGATACGAGCAGTACATC. Translation gives CASSPDRGYEQYI.

J is TRBJ2-7 and V is TRBV7-2, with D possibly being TRBD2 (6 bases). Germline V gene sequence: CDR1 SGHTA, CDR2 FQGNSA. The CDR3 totals 14 residues. V gave up 4 bases and J gave up 2 bases, with 12 bases separating them. The CDR3 DNA reads TGTGCCAGCAGCTCCCTCGGGACTGCCTACGAGCAGTACTTC. It translates to CASSSLGTAYEQYF.

This clonotype was counted at least ten times. The chain is built from TRBV9 and TRBJ2-2; 7 positions agree with TRBD2. CDR1 SGDLS and CDR2 YYNGEE come from the germline V gene. The CDR3 contains 13 residues. Germline trimming cut 6 bases from V and 3 bases from J; bases unmatched to any gene: 2. The CDR3 is CASKTSDTGELFF. The CDR3, as DNA: TGTGCCAGCAAAACTAGCGACACCGGGGAGCTGTTTTTT.

This clonotype was seen at least ten times. The J gene is TRBJ2-2, the V gene TRBV12-3 or TRBV12-4; TRBD2 might be the D (6 bases). Between the trimmed V and J ends, which lost 4 bases and 8 bases, there was a span of 17 bases. The CDR3 has 15 residues. CDR3 sequence: CASSSDGAREGELFF. The CDR3 coding sequence is TGTGCCAGCAGTTCCGACGGGGCCCGGGAGGGGGAGCTGTTTTTT.

At least ten counts were recorded for this clonotype. This chain uses TRBV4-2 with TRBJ2-2; D may correspond to TRBD1 or TRBD2 (5 bases each). CDR3 length: 16 residues. Germline V CDR1 and CDR2: LGHNA, YNFKEQ. V lost 1 base and J lost 4, with 13 bases in between. CDR3 in amino acids: CASSQGSGRGTGELFF. In DNA, the CDR3 is TGTGCCAGCAGCCAAGGGTCAGGGAGAGGCACCGGGGAGCTGTTTTTT.

This clonotype was seen repeatedly, ten times or more. The genes are TRBV4-2 and TRBJ2-3; 14 bases fit TRBD2. Trimming took 1 base from V and 0 from J; bases not matched to a gene: 3. The CDR3 length is 18 residues. In germline, CDR1 is LGHNA, CDR2 YNFKEQ. DNA of the CDR3: TGTGCCAGCAGCCAAGGACTAGCGGGGGGGCCGAGCACAGATACGCAGTATTTT. As protein: CASSQGLAGGPSTDTQYF.

This clonotype has ten or more counts. The J gene is TRBJ2-1, the V gene TRBV7-7; 10 nucleotides match TRBD2. V shed 2 bases and J 4 bases; nucleotides not matched to a gene: 8. CDR3 size: 17 residues. Germline CDR1 is SSHAT and CDR2 is FNYEAQ (reference sequence). CDR3: CASSLTAAGGPYNEQFF. The CDR3 nucleotides are TGTGCCAGCAGCTTAACGGCAGCGGGGGGGCCTTACAATGAGCAGTTCTTC.

In this sample, this clonotype turned up many times. The rearrangement links TRBV6-5 to TRBJ2-7; D call uncertain. The CDR3 has 9 residues. Between the trimmed V and J ends, which lost 6 bases and 9 bases, there was a span of 6 bases. Germline V gene sequence: CDR1 MNHEY, CDR2 SVGAGI. The chain's CDR3 is CASRFRQYV. CDR3 nucleotides: TGTGCCAGCAGGTTCCGGCAGTACGTC.

This clonotype was detected ten times or more. J is TRBJ1-1 and V is TRBV12-3 or TRBV12-4; the D is unclear. The V and J ends lost 7 bases and 4 bases respectively, with 13 bases between them. The CDR3 sequence is 13 residues long. Written as DNA, the CDR3 is TGTGCCAGCAATAACGCGGGGAGCACTGAAGCTTTCTTT. Translated: CASNNAGSTEAFF.

This clonotype was counted many times. The chain's CDR3 is CASSWGQGLETQYF. CDR3 nucleotide sequence: TGTGCCAGCAGCTGGGGACAGGGGCTTGAGACCCAGTACTTC. This rearrangement joins TRBV7-2 to TRBJ2-5; 10 bases agree with TRBD1. The CDR3 has 14 amino acids. Unmatched junction bases numbered 4, after V lost 4 bases and J lost 5 bases. Germline V gene lookup returns CDR1 SGHTA and CDR2 FQGNSA.